These 5 T cell receptor beta chains share one sample of origin, sequenced in a study of molecular identifiers for immune sequencing clone quantification. TCRdb used MiXCR to reprocess the PCR reads, holding one entry per CDR3 protein. This table has roughly 93,000 distinct CDR3 sequences, roughly 25% appearing once. The specimen sequenced was naive CD8+ T cells from blood, with Jurkat cell RNA spiked in. Subset in this sample: FACS-sorted CD8+CD4-CCR7+CD45RA+ naive T cells. These TCRs come from a human donor in good health. Some libraries in this study had Jurkat cell RNA spiked in.

This clonotype has a handful of counts. The V gene is TRBV7-9, the J gene TRBJ2-7; 7 bases match TRBD1. Germline V lookup: CDR1 SEHNR, CDR2 FQNEAQ (reference sequence). V lost 4 bases, J lost 2 bases, and 5 bases stayed unmatched. This CDR3 is built from 14 residues. The CDR3: CASSYGTATYEQYF. In DNA, the CDR3 is TGTGCCAGCAGCTACGGGACAGCCACCTACGAGCAGTACTTC.

The chain couples TRBV7-9 to TRBJ2-7, with D perhaps matching TRBD1 (6 bases). The CDR3 covers 15 residues. Trimming left V 1 base short and J 4 bases short, with 14 bases between. From germline, CDR1 is SEHNR and CDR2 FQNEAQ (reference sequence). CDR3 coding DNA: TGTGCCAGCAGCTTAGGACCTCGGACAGTTTACGAGCAGTACTTC. It yields the protein CASSLGPRTVYEQYF.

About this clonotype itself: This may be a read error: a much more frequent sequence differs by one nucleotide. The chain employs TRBV29-1 and TRBJ2-5, with 8 bases matching TRBD2. Germline CDR1 SQVTM, CDR2 ANQGSEA. The CDR3 loop spans 18 amino acids. The CDR3 sequence is CSVESPGLDVYGREPQYF. The CDR3 DNA follows: TGCAGCGTTGAATCGCCGGGACTAGATGTTTATGGTCGAGAGCCCCAGTACTTC.

This clonotype was seen only a few times. The V and J genes are TRBV7-9 and TRBJ2-1; D is unclear. Germline CDR1 is SEHNR and CDR2 is FQNEAQ (reference sequence). The CDR3 covers 16 residues. The V end lost 1 base, the J end lost 0 bases, and 10 bases lay between the germline ends. The CDR3 coding sequence is TGTGCCAGCAGCTTAGTAGGCGATAGCTCCTACAATGAGCAGTTCTTC. Translated, it gives CASSLVGDSSYNEQFF.

Turning to this clonotype: A much larger clone sits a single nucleotide away, making a read error possible. The chain recombines TRBV7-9 with TRBJ2-7, with 7 positions matching TRBD1. Losses at the gene ends were 2 bases for V and 6 bases for J; bases not matched to a gene: 7. Germline-derived CDR1 and CDR2 are SEHNR and FQNEAQ (reference sequence). The CDR3 contains 14 residues. The chain's CDR3 is CASSLSVQGPEQYF. In DNA, the CDR3 is TGTGCCAGCAGCTTATCGGTACAGGGGCCCGAGCAGTACTTC. Full variable domain (missing parts from reference TRBV7-9 and TRBJ2-7): DTGVSQNPRHKITKRGQNVTFRCDPISEHNRLYWYRQTLGQGPEFLTYFQNEAQLEKSRLLSDRFSAERPKGSFSTLEIQRTEQGDSAMYLCASSLSVQGPEQYFGPGTRLTVT.